The 18 T cell receptor beta chains reported below all come from one sample, sequenced in a study of blood T cells in healthy people across ages. Using a J-beta primer mix together with a sample-barcoded 5' primer, a second PCR was run for about 7 to 12 cycles. TCRdb re-analysed the 5' RACE reads in MiXCR, keeping a single row per CDR3 protein. This sample has 1.2 million to 1.5 million distinct CDR3 sequences, with approximately 38% found just once. Sample: blood. The receptors derive from a woman aged 18-35 years in good health.

This clonotype was seen a few times. The genes are TRBV6-6 and TRBJ2-4; the D gene is possibly TRBD2 (5 bases). CDR3 length: 11 amino acids. Trimming stripped 8 bases from V and 8 bases from J, with 10 bases between. CDR1 MNHNY and CDR2 SVGAGI come from the germline V gene (reference sequence). The CDR3: CASASRDIQYF. The CDR3 region has the DNA TGTGCCAGCGCGTCGCGGGACATTCAGTACTTC.

In this sample, this clonotype turned up a few times. This chain connects TRBV6-5 to TRBJ2-7; D unclear. The last part of the DNA fits TRBJ2-5 better; the J call may be wrong. CDR3 length: 15 residues. Germline V gives CDR1 MNHEY, CDR2 SVGAGI. The CDR3 reads CASSFGPLRIETQYF. For the CDR3, the DNA is TGTGCCAGCAGTTTTGGACCCTTAAGGATCGAGACCCAGTACTTC.

V is TRBV5-1 and J is TRBJ2-5; 7 nucleotides agree with TRBD1. The V and J ends lost 9 bases and 2 bases, in that order; junction bases with no gene match: 7. Germline lookup yields CDR1 SGHRS and CDR2 YFSETQ. The CDR3 has 13 residues. In nucleotides, the CDR3 is TGCGCCATCTGGGGGACAGAGCAAGAGACCCAGTACTTC. It encodes CAIWGTEQETQYF.

The V and J genes are TRBV5-5 and TRBJ2-1; 9 bases are a match to TRBD1. Germline V gene sequence: CDR1 SGHKS, CDR2 YYEKEE (reference sequence). This CDR3 has 15 residues. The junction had 14 bases not matched to a gene; V was cut back by 10 bases and J by 6 bases. CDR3 region: CAAYGTGIFSNEQFF. The CDR3 coding sequence is TGTGCCGCCTACGGGACAGGGATATTCTCCAATGAGCAGTTCTTC.

This chain's CDR3 is CSVDQTSGSYNEQFF. Written as DNA, the CDR3 is TGCAGTGTCGACCAGACTAGCGGCTCCTACAATGAGCAGTTCTTC. The chain employs TRBV20-1 and TRBJ2-1; 9 nucleotides line up with TRBD2. J gave up 0 bases and V 7 bases, and 7 bases lay outside the gene matches. Looked up from germline, CDR1 is DFQATT and CDR2 is SNEGSKA (reference sequence). This CDR3 has 15 amino acids.

This chain connects TRBV6-5 to TRBJ2-7, with 10 bases lining up with TRBD1. J gave up 3 bases and V 3 bases, and 8 bases lay outside the gene matches. There are 16 residues in the CDR3. CDR1 is MNHEY, CDR2 SVGAGI, per germline. The CDR3: CASSYDRDRGFYEQYF. The CDR3, as DNA: TGTGCCAGCAGTTATGATCGGGACAGGGGATTCTACGAGCAGTACTTC.

Concerning this clonotype itself: A much larger clone is a single base away; this may be a read error. V and J are TRBV29-1 and TRBJ2-7; D not certain. The CDR3 covers 12 residues. V lost 8 bases to trimming and J lost 6 bases, with 17 bases between them. The germline V gene has CDR1 SQVTM and CDR2 ANQGSEA. The CDR3 nucleotides are TGCAGCATTAGGCTAAGTGCGCGCGAGCAGTACTTC. This encodes CSIRLSAREQYF.

This rearrangement joins TRBV18 to TRBJ1-5; TRBD1 matches at 9 bases. Germline CDR1 reads KGHSH; CDR2 reads LQKENI. V lost 1 base, J lost 0 bases, and 4 bases stayed unmatched. The CDR3 runs 17 residues. The CDR3 region has the DNA TGTGCCAGCTCACCACGGGACAGGGACTATAGCAATCAGCCCCAGCATTTT. It codes for CASSPRDRDYSNQPQHF.

This clonotype was observed a handful of times. The chain has TRBV13 and TRBJ2-5; 7 positions match TRBD1. CDR1 and CDR2 from the germline V gene are PRHDT and FYEKMQ (reference sequence). The CDR3 is made up of 14 amino acids. V lost 4 bases, J lost 6 bases, and 8 bases stayed unmatched. The CDR3 here is CASSSFDREKTQYF. As DNA, the CDR3 is TGTGCCAGCAGCTCCTTCGACAGGGAGAAGACCCAGTACTTC.

This clonotype was seen a handful of times. J is TRBJ2-3 and V is TRBV15, with 7 positions matching TRBD1. CDR1 is LNHNV and CDR2 is YYDKDF in the germline V gene (reference sequence). V shed 0 bases, J shed 5 bases, and the junction held 5 bases outside the gene matches. The length of the CDR3 is 15 residues. The CDR3 coding sequence is TGTGCCACCAGCAGAGATCATTCAGGGGGAGATACGCAGTATTTT. Translated, it gives CATSRDHSGGDTQYF.

V gene TRBV10-3 combines with J gene TRBJ2-3, with a tentative D call TRBD2 (6 bases). V was pared by 2 bases and J by 5 bases, with 17 bases between. This CDR3 has 16 residues. CDR1 is ENHRY and CDR2 is SYGVKD in the germline V gene. CDR3 residues: CAISEPALKEGDTQYF. In DNA, the CDR3 is TGTGCCATCAGTGAGCCCGCCCTTAAGGAGGGAGATACGCAGTATTTT.

This clonotype was observed a few times. The chain is built from TRBV7-9 and TRBJ1-4; D is unclear. CDR1 and CDR2 from the germline V gene are SEHNR and FQNEAQ (reference sequence). The V gene lost 4 bases and the J gene lost 8 bases, with 8 bases spanning the gap. The CDR3 contains 12 residues. The CDR3 reads CASSSKGEKLFF. CDR3 DNA sequence: TGTGCCAGCAGCTCAAAAGGCGAAAAACTGTTTTTT. Full variable domain (rest looked up from reference TRBV7-9 and TRBJ1-4): DTGVSQNPRHKITKRGQNVTFRCDPISEHNRLYWYRQTLGQGPEFLTYFQNEAQLEKSRLLSDRFSAERPKGSFSTLEIQRTEQGDSAMYLCASSSKGEKLFFGSGTQLSVL.

This clonotype occurred a few times. The chain links TRBV5-6 to TRBJ2-3; D is perhaps TRBD1 (5 bases). From germline, CDR1 is SGHDT and CDR2 YYEEEE. The CDR3 has 13 residues. V lost 2 bases, J lost 7 bases, and 11 bases lay in between. The CDR3 nucleotides read TGTGCCAGCAGCTTCCATCCAGGGTATACGCAGTATTTT. Translating it yields CASSFHPGYTQYF.

This sequence joins TRBV15 and TRBJ2-5; tentative D call: TRBD1 (5 bases). The better agreement between TRBJ2-1 and the DNA end casts doubt on the J call. Germline CDR1 is LNHNV and CDR2 is YYDKDF (reference sequence). This CDR3 spans 14 amino acids. The CDR3 loop reads CATSRPDSQETQFF. CDR3 nucleotides: TGTGCCACCAGCCGACCAGACAGCCAAGAGACCCAGTTCTTC.

The V and J genes are TRBV7-2 and TRBJ2-7; 8 bases are shared with TRBD1. The ends lost 3 bases at V and 2 bases at J; junction bases unmatched: 9. The CDR3 totals 16 residues. Per germline, CDR1 SGHTA and CDR2 FQGNSA. This CDR3 is CASSLAATGVPYEQYF. CDR3 coding DNA: TGTGCCAGCAGCTTGGCAGCGACAGGGGTCCCCTACGAGCAGTACTTC.

This chain connects TRBV21-1 to TRBJ1-2; the DNA was not used to check the table's D call, TRBD1. TRBV21-1 is designated a pseudogene. This CDR3 contains 14 residues. Here the CDR3 reads CASSNKGGYYGYTF. CDR3 sequence (DNA): TGTGCCAGCAGCAATAAAGGGGGATACTATGGCTACACCTTC.

The chain uses TRBV6-1 and TRBJ1-1; perhaps TRBD1 as D (5 bases). Looked up from germline, CDR1 is MNHNS and CDR2 is SASEGT. The germline V and J ends were trimmed by 11 bases and 5 bases, with 21 bases remaining between them. The CDR3 has 14 residues. CDR3: CARGGAGRATEAFF. The DNA of the CDR3 is TGTGCCCGGGGTGGGGCCGGGAGGGCGACTGAAGCTTTCTTT.

The chain is built from TRBV5-1 and TRBJ1-4; 8 nucleotides line up with TRBD1. Germline CDR1 reads SGHRS; CDR2 reads YFSETQ. The V gene end was trimmed by 4 bases and the J gene end by 8 bases; junction bases not matched to a gene: 10. There are 15 residues in the CDR3. The CDR3 DNA is TGCGCCAGCAGCGCGACAGGGGTTGTGAAGGAAAAACTGTTTTTT. Translated: CASSATGVVKEKLFF.